This T cell receptor (beta chain) was sequenced during a study of CD8+ T cells in alopecia areata. About the study: Treated individuals took tofacitinib by mouth, 5 to 10 mg twice daily. Tofacitinib was given for 6 to 18 months, then stopped for 6 months. Study-level results: Besides other cells, scalp samples also yield sequences of resident alphabeta T cells from normal skin.

Of note for this clone: Its antigen is still unknown.

The CDR3 is made up of 16 amino acids. The V gene's germline CDR1 is SEHNR and CDR2 FQNEAQ (reference sequence). Trimming stripped 4 bases from V and 7 bases from J, with 20 bases between. Extracted from the samples, RNA was reverse transcribed into cDNA to serve as the sequencing template. Data came from immunoSEQ multiplex PCR; TCRdb stores just in-frame clones and leaves some out. This table has around 160,000 clones, around 87% appearing once. The authors sorted CD4+ and CD8+ T cells from PBMCs. This specimen was CD8+ T cells sorted from blood, taken at week 0. This chain connects TRBV7-9 to TRBJ2-1; possible D gene TRBD2, 6 bases. This sequence was found in a human donor with alopecia areata. The CDR3 DNA is TGTGCCAGCAGCTCGCCTGAGACTAGAGGGCTTAATGAGCAGTTCTTC. This gives the protein CASSSPETRGLNEQFF.